The rows below give T cell receptor beta chains drawn from one sample of a study of T cells in Graves' hyperthyroidism and ophthalmopathy. TCRdb fed the multiplex PCR reads into MiXCR, producing one record per CDR3 protein. Of about 540,000 distinct CDR3 sequences in the sample, about half were seen once. The sample consisted of peripheral blood or thyroid tissue (not recorded which). The receptor set was obtained from a woman aged 18-29 years with Graves' hyperthyroidism. Each CDR3 is given with its conserved first and last residue. The size of a clone is reported for some rows only, either as once, few or many, or as a class for expanded clones.

cdr3_length,j_call,v_call,clone_size,cdr3_aa
15,TRBJ1-2,TRBV5-5,many,CASSLGTDPNYGYTF
16,TRBJ2-7,TRBV11-2,many,CASSMPEEDTGREQYF
14,TRBJ1-3,TRBV7-9,.,CASSLGPAENTIYF
15,TRBJ1-4,TRBV5-1,many,CASSLEGTHNEKLFF
14,TRBJ2-1,TRBV5-1,.,CASSLGVADDEQFF
15,TRBJ2-2,TRBV10-3,many,CASGDRQTNTGELFF
14,TRBJ2-7,TRBV20-1,.,CSALISGGFDEQYF
12,TRBJ1-1,TRBV3-1,many,CASSQGLQEAFF
15,TRBJ2-5,TRBV24-1,many,CATSDSTRVLKTQYF
17,TRBJ1-5,TRBV7-2,once,CASSLELAGGPNQPQHF
14,TRBJ1-3,TRBV4-2,many,CASSSPGGGNTIYF
13,TRBJ1-1,TRBV24-1,many,CATSDYRGREAFF
13,TRBJ2-5,TRBV11-1,.,CASSLMVQETQYF
17,TRBJ1-2,TRBV4-2,many,CASSQEALTGGGYGYTF
11,TRBJ1-2,TRBV29-1,few,CSENRDHGYTF
14,TRBJ2-5,TRBV10-2,.,CASTGLGQQETQYF
14,TRBJ2-3,TRBV7-9,.,CASSASGSFDTQYF
16,TRBJ1-5,TRBV6-6,few,CASSYSRGNSNQPQHF
18,TRBJ2-2,TRBV4-1,.,CASSQAEEAQGSTGELFF
12,TRBJ2-7,TRBV20-1,many,CSAGTSGIEQYF
15,TRBJ2-5,TRBV13,.,CASSLGLRGTETQYF
17,TRBJ2-7,TRBV10-3,.,CAISDREASGGDHEQYF
11,TRBJ2-5,TRBV29-1,.,CSVVDRVTQYF
17,TRBJ1-2,TRBV28,many,CASSFLVTADGNYGYTF
12,TRBJ1-1,TRBV7-6,.,CASSLEAGGAFF
15,TRBJ2-7,TRBV20-1,once,CSAREVAGVIDEQYF